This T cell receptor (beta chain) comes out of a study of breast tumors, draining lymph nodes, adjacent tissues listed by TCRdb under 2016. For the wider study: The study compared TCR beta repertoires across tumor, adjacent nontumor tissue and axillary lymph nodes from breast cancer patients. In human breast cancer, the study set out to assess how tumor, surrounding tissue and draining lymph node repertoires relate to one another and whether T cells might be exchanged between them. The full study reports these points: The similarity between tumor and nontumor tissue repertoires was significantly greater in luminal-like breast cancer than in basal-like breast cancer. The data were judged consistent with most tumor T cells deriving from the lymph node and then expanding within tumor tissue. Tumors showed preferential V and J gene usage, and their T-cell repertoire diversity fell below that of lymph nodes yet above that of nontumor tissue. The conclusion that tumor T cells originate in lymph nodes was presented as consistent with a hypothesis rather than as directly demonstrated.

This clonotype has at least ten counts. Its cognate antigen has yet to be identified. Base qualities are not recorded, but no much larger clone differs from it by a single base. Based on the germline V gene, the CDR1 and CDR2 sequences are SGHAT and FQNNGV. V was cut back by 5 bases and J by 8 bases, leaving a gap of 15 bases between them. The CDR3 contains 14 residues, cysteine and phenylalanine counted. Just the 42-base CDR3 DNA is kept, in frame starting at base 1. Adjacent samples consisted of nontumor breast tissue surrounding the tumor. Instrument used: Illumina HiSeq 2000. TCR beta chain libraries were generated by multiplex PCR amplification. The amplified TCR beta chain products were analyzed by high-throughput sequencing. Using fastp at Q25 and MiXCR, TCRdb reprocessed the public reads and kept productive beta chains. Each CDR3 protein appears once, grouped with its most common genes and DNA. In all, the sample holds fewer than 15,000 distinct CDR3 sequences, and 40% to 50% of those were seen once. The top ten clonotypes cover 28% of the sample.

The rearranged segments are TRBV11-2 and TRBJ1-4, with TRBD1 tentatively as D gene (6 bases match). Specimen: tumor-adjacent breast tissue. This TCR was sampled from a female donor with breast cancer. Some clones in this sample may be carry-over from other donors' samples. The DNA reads TGTGCCAGCAGCCTAGGGGGGGCATTCGAAAAACTGTTTTTT. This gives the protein CASSLGGAFEKLFF.